This T cell receptor (beta chain) was sequenced during a study of blood T cell repertoires in COVID-19. Overall study context: Spain, Italy and the United States supplied samples that represented acute and convalescent COVID-19.

In the authors' methods: Reference gene primer amplification yielded estimated nucleated cell counts. Profiling relied on immunoSEQ multiplex PCR, and the TCRdb table lists in-frame clones only, not all of them. Clone size and V and J calls were adopted from that table, with D and trimming inferred from the DNA. The profile covers around 11,000 clones, with 75% to 90% appearing a single time and approximately 7.6% taken by the ten largest. Germline V gene sequence: CDR1 SGHRS, CDR2 YFSETQ. V lost 4 bases, J lost 7 bases, and 8 bases stayed unmatched. CDR3 length equals 14 residues. The rearrangement joins TRBV5-1 to TRBJ1-2, with 9 bases identical to TRBD1. Source material: peripheral blood. The sequence was obtained from a man in his sixties or seventies with active COVID-19. CDR3 DNA: TGCGCCAGCAGCCTCGGGACAGGGAATTTTGGCTACACCTTC. This codes for CASSLGTGNFGYTF.